Listed here is a single TCR beta chain. This entry is derived from a study of blood T cell repertoires in COVID-19. On the study more broadly: The United States, Italy and Spain were the sources of the acute and convalescent COVID-19 samples. PBMCs, B-cell-depleted T cells, or T cells were the source of the cDNA or gDNA that made up the material.

Per the original methods: Reference gene primer amplification gave estimated nucleated cell counts. Libraries were prepared by immunoSEQ multiplex PCR; TCRdb keeps only in-frame clonotypes and omits some of them. The V and J calls and the clone size are those of that table, but D and trimming were determined from the DNA. The sample consists of roughly 130,000 clones, over 75% of them appearing once. This CDR3 comprises 15 residues. The germline gives CDR1 SGHDN, CDR2 FVKESK. Trimming removed 4 bases from V and 4 bases from J; junction bases left unmatched: 8. The sequence was obtained from a middle-aged man with active or convalescent COVID-19. The V and J genes are TRBV14 and TRBJ2-5, with 8 nucleotides matching TRBD2. The sample was peripheral blood. The CDR3 region has the DNA TGTGCCAGCAGCCTTCGGGGGGGGGCAGGAGAGACCCAGTACTTC. Its translation: CASSLRGGAGETQYF.